This passage covers 18 T cell receptor beta chains from one sample sequenced in a study of response to subunit inactivated influenza vaccine. A single record per CDR3 protein comes from TCRdb applying MiXCR to the RT-PCR reads. This table holds more than 400,000 distinct CDR3 sequences, approximately 7.2% found once. The sample here was PBMCs from blood, taken roughly 24 months after vaccination. These receptors all stem from a man between 50 and 75 years old who received an inactivated influenza vaccine.

The table lists this clonotype with a few counts. The chain employs TRBV5-1 and TRBJ2-2, with D possibly called TRBD1 or TRBD2 (6 bases each). This CDR3 spans 16 amino acids. V was cut by 0 bases and J by 2 bases, with 11 bases left in between. The germline V gene has CDR1 SGHRS and CDR2 YFSETQ. The CDR3 is CASSLGGGPNTGELFF. The DNA of the CDR3 is TGCGCCAGCAGCTTGGGAGGGGGGCCCAACACCGGGGAGCTGTTTTTT.

This clonotype occurred a few times. The rearrangement links TRBV29-1 to TRBJ2-3; the D gene is possibly TRBD2 (6 bases). Deletions cut 3 bases from V and 4 bases from J, with 8 bases between. The length of the CDR3 is 12 residues. From germline, CDR1 is SQVTM and CDR2 ANQGSEA. CDR3 bases: TGCAGCGTTGAGGAGGGGTCAGATACGCAGTATTTT. Its translation: CSVEEGSDTQYF.

This chain connects TRBV28 to TRBJ1-2; D may be TRBD1 (5 bases). V was cut by 1 base and J by 10 bases, with 10 bases left in between. The CDR3 loop spans 12 amino acids. Germline CDR1 and CDR2: MDHEN and SYDVKM. This CDR3 reads CASSLLGVDYTF. The CDR3 DNA follows: TGTGCCAGCAGTTTATTGGGGGTCGACTACACCTTC.

In its sample, this clonotype was seen many times. The gene calls are TRBV25-1 and TRBJ1-4; a weak D match, TRBD1 (6 bases). Trimming removed 4 bases at V and 0 bases at J, with 9 bases between. CDR1 is MGHDK and CDR2 is SYGVNS in the germline V gene. The CDR3 is made up of 15 amino acids. CDR3 sequence: CASSVRQATNEKLFF. In nucleotides, the CDR3 is TGTGCCAGCAGTGTAAGACAGGCAACTAATGAAAAACTGTTTTTT.

This clonotype showed up just a few times. The CDR3 spells CASSRNQGVEQYF. The CDR3 DNA reads as TGTGCCAGCTCAAGAAACCAGGGCGTCGAGCAGTACTTC. This sequence joins TRBV18 and TRBJ2-7, with a possible D match to TRBD1 (5 bases). The CDR3 totals 13 residues. Between the trimmed V and J ends, which lost 5 bases and 6 bases, there was a span of 14 bases. Per the germline V gene, CDR1 is KGHSH and CDR2 is LQKENI.

This clonotype was counted between two and nine times. The rearrangement links TRBV5-1 to TRBJ2-5; no clear D. Germline-derived CDR1 and CDR2 are SGHRS and YFSETQ. V lost 0 bases and J 4 bases, leaving 13 bases between the germline ends. The CDR3 consists of 15 residues. The CDR3 is CASSLARTRGETQYF. The DNA of the CDR3 is TGCGCCAGCAGCTTGGCCAGAACAAGAGGAGAGACCCAGTACTTC.

This clonotype was seen many times. V is TRBV29-1 and J is TRBJ2-1, with TRBD2 matching over 8 bases. This CDR3 has 15 residues. The germline CDR1 and CDR2 sequences are SQVTM and ANQGSEA. V trimming: 6 bases; J trimming: 2 bases; junction bases outside the gene matches: 9. CDR3 in DNA: TGCAGCGTAGGAGGCGGTAGCGGGGCCTACAATGAGCAGTTCTTC. It codes for CSVGGGSGAYNEQFF.

J is TRBJ2-1 and V is TRBV20-1; 7 positions match TRBD2. The CDR3 length is 14 residues. Germline CDR1 is DFQATT and CDR2 is SNEGSKA (reference sequence). The V and J ends lost 4 bases and 3 bases, in that order; junction bases with no gene match: 6. This CDR3 is CSANAGAGYNEQFF. The CDR3 DNA follows: TGCAGTGCTAACGCGGGAGCCGGCTACAATGAGCAGTTCTTC.

This clonotype appeared a few times. The chain recombines TRBV18 with TRBJ1-3; the D is unclear. V was pared by 2 bases and J by 0 bases, with 11 bases between. Germline V lookup: CDR1 KGHSH, CDR2 LQKENI. The CDR3 runs 16 residues. The CDR3 sequence is CASSPWNSGSGNTIYF. CDR3 nucleotides: TGTGCCAGCTCACCATGGAACTCCGGCTCTGGAAACACCATATATTTT. Full variable domain (remainder filled in from reference TRBV18 and TRBJ1-3): NAGVMQNPRHLVRRRGQEARLRCSPMKGHSHVYWYRQLPEEGLKFMVYLQKENIIDESGMPKERFSAEFPKEGPSILRIQQVVRGDSAAYFCASSPWNSGSGNTIYFGEGSWLTVV.

This clonotype was seen repeatedly, ten times or more. The J gene is TRBJ1-2, the V gene TRBV25-1, with 7 bases that match TRBD1. The CDR3 loop spans 14 amino acids. Unmatched junction bases numbered 5, after V lost 3 bases and J lost 4 bases. Per germline, CDR1 MGHDK and CDR2 SYGVNS. The CDR3 DNA is TGTGCCAGCAGTGACCCCGGGACAGTCTATGGCTACACCTTC. Its translation is CASSDPGTVYGYTF.

This clonotype was seen more than once but under ten times. The chain carries TRBV27 and TRBJ2-3; D unresolved. The CDR3 covers 15 residues. V dropped 4 bases and J dropped 4 bases, with 15 bases sitting between them. CDR1 and CDR2 (germline): MNHEY, SMNVEV (reference sequence). CDR3 region: CASSSWTAAADTQYF. The CDR3, as DNA: TGTGCCAGCAGTTCTTGGACCGCTGCAGCAGATACGCAGTATTTT.

This clonotype was seen many times. The chain recombines TRBV29-1 with TRBJ2-1; the match to TRBD1 covers 10 bases. The CDR3 extends over 16 amino acids. Unmatched junction bases numbered 9, after V lost 4 bases and J lost 3 bases. From germline, CDR1 is SQVTM and CDR2 ANQGSEA. For the CDR3, the DNA is TGCAGCGTTGCCCATCTGACAGGGGGCCTCTACAATGAGCAGTTCTTC. It is translated as CSVAHLTGGLYNEQFF.

This clonotype was recorded at least ten times. The CDR3 DNA reads TGTGCCAGCACCCGACAGGGGGTCGCCTACAATGAGCAGTTCTTC. Its protein is CASTRQGVAYNEQFF. The chain links TRBV6-1 to TRBJ2-1; 9 positions match TRBD1. The V segment lost 7 bases and the J segment 2 bases; nucleotides outside the gene matches: 6. The CDR3 is made up of 15 amino acids. Germline CDR1 reads MNHNS; CDR2 reads SASEGT.

This clonotype was recorded a few times. The chain has TRBV29-1 and TRBJ2-3, with TRBD2 as a possible D gene (7 bases). Deletions cut 4 bases from V and 6 bases from J, with 17 bases between. In germline, CDR1 is SQVTM, CDR2 ANQGSEA. This CDR3 contains 14 residues. As DNA, the CDR3 is TGCAGCGTTGTTTGGGGGGGGCCCCGGGATACGCAGTATTTT. Translation: CSVVWGGPRDTQYF.

This clonotype was counted many times. The chain uses TRBV9 and TRBJ2-3, with TRBD2 matching 13 bases. The V gene's germline CDR1 is SGDLS and CDR2 YYNGEE. The CDR3 covers 18 residues. Trimming cost V 0 bases and J 2 bases; bases outside gene matches: 6. CDR3 protein: CASSVGTSGSSFTDTQYF. The CDR3 DNA reads TGTGCCAGCAGCGTAGGGACTAGCGGGAGTTCTTTCACAGATACGCAGTATTTT.

The chain is built from TRBV20-1 and TRBJ2-5; D unresolved. CDR3 size: 15 residues. From germline, CDR1 is DFQATT and CDR2 SNEGSKA (reference sequence). Trimming removed 0 bases from V and 5 bases from J, with 16 bases in between. For the CDR3, the DNA is TGCAGTGCTAGAGATGGTGTGAAGGCCCGGGAGACCCAGTACTTC. It yields the protein CSARDGVKARETQYF.

As for this clonotype: A junction end diverges from the germline sequence, so it may reflect a read error. The CDR3 nucleotides are TGTGCCAGCGGTGAAGCGCGACTCGCCCTTGGTACAGATACGCAGTATTTT. Translating it yields CASGEARLALGTDTQYF. The chain has TRBV2 and TRBJ2-3; D unclear. Germline CDR1 SNHLY, CDR2 FYNNEI. The CDR3 length is 17 residues. The full variable domain, completed using reference TRBV2 and TRBJ2-3, is EPEVTQTPSHQVTQMGQEVILRCVPISNHLYFYWYRQILGQKVEFLVSFYNNEISEKSEIFDDQFSVERPDGSNFTLKIRSTKLEDSAMYFCASGEARLALGTDTQYFGPGTRLTVL.

This clonotype was counted between two and nine times. The chain joins TRBV30 to TRBJ1-1; TRBD1 aligns across 7 bases. V was pared by 5 bases and J by 1 base, with 10 bases of the junction left unmatched. The germline V gene encodes CDR1 GTSNPN and CDR2 SVGIG (reference sequence). This CDR3 contains 15 residues. The CDR3 bases are TGTGCCTGGGCGAAACAGGGGTTGGGGAACACTGAAGCTTTCTTT. It translates to CAWAKQGLGNTEAFF.